The 7 T cell receptor beta chains below come from one sample, sequenced in a study of regulatory T cells in long-lasting Graves disease. Described time point: persistent/refractory GD, antithyroid drugs over 5 years with positive TRAb. Researchers made the TCR library from RNA that was extracted from PBMCs. Arm-PCR of CDR3 regions and iRepertoire HTBI primers were used to build TCR beta libraries. TCRdb itself ran the multiplex PCR reads through MiXCR, one entry per CDR3 protein. The table lists over 650,000 distinct CDR3 sequences, around 30% of them singletons. This material consisted of peripheral blood mononuclear cells (PBMCs), taken when the disease was refractory, from a patient treated with antithyroid drugs. These receptor sequences come from a female donor with Graves disease.

The rearrangement links TRBV11-2 to TRBJ2-7, with TRBD2 matching over 11 bases. The V and J ends lost 4 bases and 4 bases, in that order; junction bases with no gene match: 6. Germline-derived CDR1 and CDR2 are SGHAT and FQNNGV. CDR3 size: 15 residues. The CDR3 protein is CASSSIAGGPYEQYF. As DNA, the CDR3 is TGTGCCAGCAGCTCCATAGCGGGAGGGCCTTACGAGCAGTACTTC.

This clonotype showed up many times. CDR3 loop: CASRSEQGSNQPQHF. The CDR3 nucleotides are TGTGCCAGCAGGTCTGAGCAGGGTAGCAATCAGCCCCAGCATTTT. The rearrangement uses TRBV28 and TRBJ1-5; maybe TRBD1 (5 bases). V was shortened by 6 bases and J by 0 bases, with 12 bases between the two germline ends. The CDR3 contains 15 residues. Germline lookup yields CDR1 MDHEN and CDR2 SYDVKM.

The chain is built from TRBV6-9 and TRBJ1-1; D gene unclear. With 3 bases removed from V and 10 bases from J, the gap between germline ends came to 15 bases. The CDR3 has 13 amino acids. Germline loops: CDR1 MNHGY, CDR2 SVAAGI. The CDR3 DNA is TGTGCCAGCAGTTACTTGTCCGGGGAGACAGCTTTCTTT. Its protein is CASSYLSGETAFF.

This clonotype was detected once. The chain recombines TRBV12-3 or TRBV12-4 with TRBJ2-4; TRBD2 matches at 9 bases. V trimming: 6 bases; J trimming: 7 bases; junction bases outside the gene matches: 7. The CDR3 runs to 14 residues. CDR3: CASRRAGGQNIQYF. DNA of the CDR3: TGTGCCAGCAGAAGGGCGGGAGGGCAGAACATTCAGTACTTC.

The chain is built from TRBV6-4 and TRBJ1-2; D call uncertain. The V end lost 2 bases, the J end lost 4 bases, and 2 bases lay between the germline ends. The CDR3 totals 11 residues. From germline, CDR1 is MRHNA and CDR2 SNTAGT. The DNA for the CDR3 is TGTGCCAGCAGTGACGCCTATGGCTACACCTTC. It is translated as CASSDAYGYTF.

This clonotype appeared many times. The rearrangement uses TRBV28 and TRBJ1-5; no reliable D call. V was clipped by 7 bases and J by 1 base, with 5 bases between them. CDR3 length equals 12 residues. Germline V lookup: CDR1 MDHEN, CDR2 SYDVKM. CDR3 sequence: CASNESNQPQHF. The CDR3 region has the DNA TGTGCCAGCAACGAAAGCAATCAGCCCCAGCATTTT.

This clonotype has just a few counts. The chain carries TRBV18 and TRBJ2-5; TRBD1 aligns across 7 bases. V lost 3 bases to trimming and J lost 5 bases; unmatched junction nucleotides: 6. This CDR3 region has 14 residues. Germline V gene data show CDR1 as KGHSH and CDR2 as LQKENI. CDR3 in amino acids: CASSPGRGIETQYF. As DNA, the CDR3 is TGTGCCAGCTCACCGGGCAGGGGGATCGAGACCCAGTACTTC.